A single sample gave rise to the 11 T cell receptor beta chains below, sequenced in a study of T cell responses to AZD1222 COVID-19 vaccine. Sequenced by immunoSEQ multiplex PCR; TCRdb stores in-frame clones only, minus some. The sample includes 75,000 to 95,000 clones, about 88% seen only once; the top ten take around 9.9%. The sample in question was peripheral blood, obtained on day 0 of AZD1222 vaccination. The receptor source for this set is an adult in good health.

The chain combines TRBV19 with TRBJ1-5; TRBD1 matches 12 bases. After removal of 4 bases from V and 1 base from J, the junction contained 8 bases not matched to a gene. Germline V CDR1 and CDR2: LNHDA, SQIVND (reference sequence). This CDR3 comprises 18 residues. CDR3: CASSRDGTGGGSNQPQHF. DNA of the CDR3: TGTGCCAGTAGTAGAGACGGGACAGGGGGCGGAAGCAATCAGCCCCAGCATTTT.

The chain carries TRBV5-1 and TRBJ1-2, with no clear D. The germline V gene encodes CDR1 SGHRS and CDR2 YFSETQ. This CDR3 has 13 amino acids. With 4 bases removed from V and 3 bases from J, the gap between germline ends came to 10 bases. The CDR3 nucleotides are TGCGCCAGCAGCCCATCACTTGACTATGGCTACACCTTC. This sequence encodes CASSPSLDYGYTF. Combining the CDR3 with reference TRBV5-1 and TRBJ1-2 gives the whole variable domain KAGVTQTPRYLIKTRGQQVTLSCSPISGHRSVSWYQQTPGQGLQFLFEYFSETQRNKGNFPGRFSGRQFSNSRSEMNVSTLELGDSALYLCASSPSLDYGYTFGSGTRLTVV.

This chain links TRBV6-5 with TRBJ1-6, with 9 positions matching TRBD1. Germline CDR1 and CDR2: MNHEY and SVGAGI. This CDR3 is built from 15 residues. Trimming removed 4 bases from V and 9 bases from J; junction bases left unmatched: 7. The CDR3 coding sequence is TGTGCCAGCAGTTCTCCCCGGGACAGGGTTTCACCCCTCCACTTT. Its translation is CASSSPRDRVSPLHF.

This rearrangement joins TRBV18 to TRBJ2-1, with TRBD2 as a possible D gene (5 bases). V was pared by 1 base and J by 0 bases, with 10 bases between. This CDR3 is built from 16 residues. Germline loops: CDR1 KGHSH, CDR2 LQKENI. CDR3 sequence: CASSPQEAFSYNEQFF. CDR3 in DNA: TGTGCCAGCTCACCACAGGAGGCTTTCTCCTACAATGAGCAGTTCTTC.

The chain joins TRBV7-9 to TRBJ2-1; D gene ambiguous. Between the trimmed V and J ends, which lost 1 base and 6 bases, there was a span of 7 bases. Germline CDR1 and CDR2: SEHNR and FQNEAQ (reference sequence). The CDR3 has 13 amino acids. DNA for the CDR3: TGTGCCAGCAGCTTAGGGGTTGGCAATGAGCAGTTCTTC. Amino acid sequence: CASSLGVGNEQFF.

This chain uses TRBV3-1 (or the pseudogene TRBV3-2) with TRBJ2-7; D may be TRBD2 (6 bases). CDR1 is LGHDT and CDR2 is YNNKEL in the germline V gene (reference sequence). This CDR3 has 15 amino acids. V was clipped by 1 base and J by 3 bases, with 13 bases between them. The CDR3 nucleotides are TGTGCCAGCAGCCAAGGGGTCGATAGCGGCTACGAGCAGTACTTC. Its protein product is CASSQGVDSGYEQYF.

The V call is TRBV5-4, the J call TRBJ2-5, with D perhaps matching TRBD1 (6 bases). The CDR3 consists of 13 residues. Trimming removed 3 bases from V and 2 bases from J, with 8 bases in between. Per germline, CDR1 SGHNT and CDR2 YYREEE (reference sequence). CDR3 in DNA: TGTGCCAGCAGCTATGGACAGCAAGAGACCCAGTACTTC. It encodes CASSYGQQETQYF.

This chain connects TRBV7-2 to TRBJ2-5, with TRBD1 identical over 8 bases. V was pared by 5 bases and J by 4 bases, with 6 bases of the junction left unmatched. CDR1 is SGHTA and CDR2 is FQGNSA in the germline V gene. The CDR3 contains 14 residues. For the CDR3, the DNA is TGTGCCAGCAGCCAGGGGGCGAGGGGAGAGACCCAGTACTTC. Translation gives CASSQGARGETQYF.

The V call is TRBV2, the J call TRBJ2-1; 7 bases line up with TRBD2. This CDR3 is built from 16 residues. Germline V gene sequence: CDR1 SNHLY, CDR2 FYNNEI. The junction had 12 bases not matched to a gene; V was cut back by 7 bases and J by 3 bases. The CDR3 here is CASIVGLAAYYNEQFF. In DNA, the CDR3 is TGTGCCAGCATTGTCGGTCTAGCGGCCTACTACAATGAGCAGTTCTTC.

The CDR3 DNA follows: TGTGCCAGCCCTCGGGAAGAGGGGGCGCTTCCCGGGGAGCTGTTTTTT. Its translation is CASPREEGALPGELFF. The chain has TRBV18 and TRBJ2-2; 7 bases match TRBD1. Trimming removed 8 bases from V and 6 bases from J; junction bases left unmatched: 15. Germline V gene lookup returns CDR1 KGHSH and CDR2 LQKENI. This CDR3 is built from 16 residues.

This sequence joins TRBV7-9 and TRBJ1-5; D call uncertain. CDR1 is SEHNR, CDR2 FQNEAQ, per germline (reference sequence). The CDR3 length is 13 residues. V lost 5 bases, J lost 2 bases, and 7 bases lay in between. The CDR3 nucleotides are TGTGCCAGCAGCACCCTCGGCAATCAGCCCCAGCATTTT. Translation gives CASSTLGNQPQHF.